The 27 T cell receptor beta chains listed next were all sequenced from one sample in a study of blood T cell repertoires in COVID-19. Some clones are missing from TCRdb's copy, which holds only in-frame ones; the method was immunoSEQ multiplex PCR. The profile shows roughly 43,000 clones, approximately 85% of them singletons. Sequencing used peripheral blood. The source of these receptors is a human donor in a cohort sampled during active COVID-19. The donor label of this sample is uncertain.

Written as DNA, the CDR3 is TGTGCCAGCAGTTCCTATGGCCCGGGTGCCATATATTTT. Translation gives CASSSYGPGAIYF. This chain uses TRBV28 with TRBJ1-3; D unresolved. This CDR3 is built from 13 residues. Trimming removed 4 bases from V and 11 bases from J, with 15 bases in between. Germline CDR1 and CDR2: MDHEN and SYDVKM.

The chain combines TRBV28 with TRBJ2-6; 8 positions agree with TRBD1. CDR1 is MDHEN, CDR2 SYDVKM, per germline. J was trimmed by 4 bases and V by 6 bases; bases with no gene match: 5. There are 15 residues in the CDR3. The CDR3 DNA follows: TGTGCCAGCAGCTCCCAGGGGGCGGGGGCCAACGTCCTGACTTTC. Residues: CASSSQGAGANVLTF.

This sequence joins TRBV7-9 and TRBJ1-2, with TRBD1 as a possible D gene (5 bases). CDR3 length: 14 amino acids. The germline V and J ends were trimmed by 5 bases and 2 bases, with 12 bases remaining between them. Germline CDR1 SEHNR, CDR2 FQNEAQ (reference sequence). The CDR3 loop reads CASSLSTGNYGYTF. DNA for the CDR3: TGTGCCAGCAGCCTTTCCACAGGAAACTATGGCTACACCTTC. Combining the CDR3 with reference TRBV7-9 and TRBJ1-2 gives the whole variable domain DTGVSQNPRHKITKRGQNVTFRCDPISEHNRLYWYRQTLGQGPEFLTYFQNEAQLEKSRLLSDRFSAERPKGSFSTLEIQRTEQGDSAMYLCASSLSTGNYGYTFGSGTRLTVV.

The CDR3, as DNA: TGCAGCGTTCGATTACCCGGGACAGGGGGCTACGTTGGGATTGAAGCTTTCTTT. This encodes CSVRLPGTGGYVGIEAFF. The chain combines TRBV29-1 with TRBJ1-1, with TRBD1 identical over 12 bases. The V segment lost 5 bases and the J segment 7 bases; nucleotides outside the gene matches: 20. The V gene's germline CDR1 is SQVTM and CDR2 ANQGSEA. The CDR3 is made up of 18 amino acids. The full variable domain, with the rest looked up from reference TRBV29-1 and TRBJ1-1, is SAVISQKPSRDICQRGTSLTIQCQVDSQVTMMFWYRQQPGQSLTLIATANQGSEATYESGFVIDKFPISRPNLTFSTLTVSNMSPEDSSIYLCSVRLPGTGGYVGIEAFFGQGTRLTVV.

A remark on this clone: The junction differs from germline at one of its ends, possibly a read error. As DNA, the CDR3 is TGTGCCAGCAGGGAAGGAGGGCCCCAGCATTTT. Its translation is CASREGGPQHF. This chain connects TRBV2 to TRBJ1-5, with D unclear. This CDR3 contains 11 residues. Germline lookup yields CDR1 SNHLY and CDR2 FYNNEI. The full variable domain, its missing parts supplied by reference TRBV2 and TRBJ1-5, is EPEVTQTPSHQVTQMGQEVILRCVPISNHLYFYWYRQILGQKVEFLVSFYNNEISEKSEIFDDQFSVERPDGSNFTLKIRSTKLEDSAMYFCASREGGPQHFGDGTRLSIL.

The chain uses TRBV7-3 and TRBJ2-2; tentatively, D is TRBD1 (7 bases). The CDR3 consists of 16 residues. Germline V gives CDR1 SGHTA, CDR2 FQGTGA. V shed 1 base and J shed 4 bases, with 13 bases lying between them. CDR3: CASSLRGGQVTGELFF. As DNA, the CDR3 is TGTGCCAGCAGCTTAAGGGGAGGACAGGTCACCGGGGAGCTGTTTTTT.

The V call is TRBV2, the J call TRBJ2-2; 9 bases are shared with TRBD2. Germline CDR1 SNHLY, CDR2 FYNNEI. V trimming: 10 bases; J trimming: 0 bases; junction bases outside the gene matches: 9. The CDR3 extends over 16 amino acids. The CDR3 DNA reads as TGTGCCACCGTCCGAGCGGGGGGTCCGAACACCGGGGAGCTGTTTTTT. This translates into CATVRAGGPNTGELFF.

The CDR3 DNA reads as TGTGCCAGCAGCTACAGGGGCTCCCAAGCGATCGGGGAGCTGTTTTTT. It is translated as CASSYRGSQAIGELFF. The J gene is TRBJ2-2, the V gene TRBV7-2, with 7 bases identical to TRBD1. The CDR3 is 16 amino acids. The V segment lost 4 bases and the J segment 7 bases; nucleotides outside the gene matches: 12. Looked up from germline, CDR1 is SGHTA and CDR2 is FQGNSA.

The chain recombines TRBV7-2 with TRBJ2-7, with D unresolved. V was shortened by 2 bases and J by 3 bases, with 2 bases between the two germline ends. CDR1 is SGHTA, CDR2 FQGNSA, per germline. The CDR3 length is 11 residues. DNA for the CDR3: TGTGCCAGCAGCTTACTCTACGAGCAGTACTTC. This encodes CASSLLYEQYF.

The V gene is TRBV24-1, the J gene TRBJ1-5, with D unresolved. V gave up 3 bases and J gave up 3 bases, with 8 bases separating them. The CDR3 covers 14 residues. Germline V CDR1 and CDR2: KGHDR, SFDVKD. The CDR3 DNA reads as TGTGCCACCAGTGATGGAGTAATCAATCAGCCCCAGCATTTT. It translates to CATSDGVINQPQHF.

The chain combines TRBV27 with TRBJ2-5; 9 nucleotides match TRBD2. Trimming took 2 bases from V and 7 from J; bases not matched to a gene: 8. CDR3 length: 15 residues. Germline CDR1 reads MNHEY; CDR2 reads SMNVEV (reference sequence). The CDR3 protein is CASSLRTSVTGTQYF. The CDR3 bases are TGTGCCAGCAGTTTAAGGACTAGCGTGACGGGGACCCAGTACTTC.

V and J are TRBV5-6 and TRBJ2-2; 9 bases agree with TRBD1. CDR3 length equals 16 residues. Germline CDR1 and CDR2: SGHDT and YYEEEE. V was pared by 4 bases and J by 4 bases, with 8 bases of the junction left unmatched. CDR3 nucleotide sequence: TGTGCCAGCAGCCGGGTGTGGGACAGGGTCACCGGGGAGCTGTTTTTT. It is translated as CASSRVWDRVTGELFF.

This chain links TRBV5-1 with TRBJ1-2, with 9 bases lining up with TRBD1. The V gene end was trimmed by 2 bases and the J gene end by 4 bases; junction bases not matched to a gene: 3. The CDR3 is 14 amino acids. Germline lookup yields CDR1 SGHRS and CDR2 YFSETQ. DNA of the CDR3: TGCGCCAGCAGCTTATCGACAGGGGGCTATGGCTACACCTTC. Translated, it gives CASSLSTGGYGYTF. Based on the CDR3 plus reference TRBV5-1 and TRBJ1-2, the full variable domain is KAGVTQTPRYLIKTRGQQVTLSCSPISGHRSVSWYQQTPGQGLQFLFEYFSETQRNKGNFPGRFSGRQFSNSRSEMNVSTLELGDSALYLCASSLSTGGYGYTFGSGTRLTVV.

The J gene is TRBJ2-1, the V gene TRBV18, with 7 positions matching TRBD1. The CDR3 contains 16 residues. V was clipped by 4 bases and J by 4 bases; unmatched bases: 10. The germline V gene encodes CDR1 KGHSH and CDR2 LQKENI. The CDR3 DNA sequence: TGTGCCAGCTCACTTTATACAGGGGCGCTTTACAATGAGCAGTTCTTC. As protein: CASSLYTGALYNEQFF.

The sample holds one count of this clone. DNA for the CDR3: TGCGCCAGCAGCCTTGACAGGACCTACGAGCAGTACTTC. Residues: CASSLDRTYEQYF. V gene TRBV4-1 combines with J gene TRBJ2-7; the D gene is possibly TRBD1 (6 bases). V was cut by 4 bases and J by 2 bases, with 9 bases left in between. CDR1 MGHRA and CDR2 YSYEKL come from the germline V gene. The CDR3 is 13 residues long.

The CDR3 bases are TGTGCCAGCAGCACCGCGGGGAGTAGCTATGGCTACACCTTC. This codes for CASSTAGSSYGYTF. The V call is TRBV5-6, the J call TRBJ1-2; D remains ambiguous. The CDR3 has 14 residues. V lost 4 bases and J 4 bases, leaving 14 bases between the germline ends. From germline, CDR1 is SGHDT and CDR2 YYEEEE.

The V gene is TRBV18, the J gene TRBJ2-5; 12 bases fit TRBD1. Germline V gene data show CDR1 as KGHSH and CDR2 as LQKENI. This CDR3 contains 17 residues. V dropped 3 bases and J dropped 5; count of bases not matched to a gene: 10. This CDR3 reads CASSPISGTGGGETQYF. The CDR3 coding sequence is TGTGCCAGCTCACCGATCTCCGGGACAGGGGGCGGTGAGACCCAGTACTTC. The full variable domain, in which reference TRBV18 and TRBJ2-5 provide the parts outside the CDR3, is NAGVMQNPRHLVRRRGQEARLRCSPMKGHSHVYWYRQLPEEGLKFMVYLQKENIIDESGMPKERFSAEFPKEGPSILRIQQVVRGDSAAYFCASSPISGTGGGETQYFGPGTRLLVL.

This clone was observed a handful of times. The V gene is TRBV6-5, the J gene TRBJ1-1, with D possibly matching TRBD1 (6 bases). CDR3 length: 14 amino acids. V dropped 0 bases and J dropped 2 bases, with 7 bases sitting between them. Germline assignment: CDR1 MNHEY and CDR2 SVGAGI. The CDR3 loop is CASSYSDSNTEAFF. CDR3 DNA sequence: TGTGCCAGCAGTTACTCGGACAGCAACACTGAAGCTTTCTTT.

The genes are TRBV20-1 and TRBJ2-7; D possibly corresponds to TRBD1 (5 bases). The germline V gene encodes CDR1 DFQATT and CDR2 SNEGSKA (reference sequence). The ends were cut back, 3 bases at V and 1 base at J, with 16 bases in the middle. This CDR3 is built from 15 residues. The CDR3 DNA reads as TGCAGTGCTAGTTCTGGGGCAGGGATTTCCTACGAGCAGTACTTC. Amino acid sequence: CSASSGAGISYEQYF.

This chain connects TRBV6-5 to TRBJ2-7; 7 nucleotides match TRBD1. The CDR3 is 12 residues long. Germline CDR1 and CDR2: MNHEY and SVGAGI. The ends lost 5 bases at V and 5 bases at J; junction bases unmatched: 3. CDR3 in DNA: TGTGCCAGCAGTAATACAGGGGACGAGCAGTACTTC. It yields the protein CASSNTGDEQYF.

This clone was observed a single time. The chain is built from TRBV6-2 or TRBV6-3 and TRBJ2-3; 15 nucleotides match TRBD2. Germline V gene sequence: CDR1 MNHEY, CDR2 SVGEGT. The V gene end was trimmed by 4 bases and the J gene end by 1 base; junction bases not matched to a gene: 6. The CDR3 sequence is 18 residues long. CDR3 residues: CASSSGLAGGARTDTQYF. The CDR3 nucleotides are TGTGCCAGCAGTTCGGGACTAGCGGGGGGCGCGCGCACAGATACGCAGTATTTT.

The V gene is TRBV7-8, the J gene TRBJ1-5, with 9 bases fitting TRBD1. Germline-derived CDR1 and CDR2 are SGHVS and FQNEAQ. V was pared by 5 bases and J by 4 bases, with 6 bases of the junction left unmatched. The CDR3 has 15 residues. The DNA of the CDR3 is TGTGCCAGCAGCCGAGACAGGGGGACGAATCAGCCCCAGCATTTT. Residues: CASSRDRGTNQPQHF.

The CDR3 bases are TGTGCCAGCAGTGAGACACGCTACGAGCAGTACTTC. As protein: CASSETRYEQYF. The chain employs TRBV25-1 and TRBJ2-7, with no clear D. Trimming shortened V by 3 bases and J by 3 bases, and 6 bases separated the two germline ends. Germline lookup yields CDR1 MGHDK and CDR2 SYGVNS. This CDR3 is built from 12 residues.

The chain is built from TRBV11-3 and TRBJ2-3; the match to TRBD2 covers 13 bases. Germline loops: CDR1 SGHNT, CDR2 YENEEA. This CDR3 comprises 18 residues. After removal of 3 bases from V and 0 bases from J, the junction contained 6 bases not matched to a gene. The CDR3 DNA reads TGTGCCAGCAGCTTGGGACTAGCGGGGATCTCTAGCACAGATACGCAGTATTTT. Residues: CASSLGLAGISSTDTQYF. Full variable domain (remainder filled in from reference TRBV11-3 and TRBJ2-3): EAGVVQSPRYKIIEKKQPVAFWCNPISGHNTLYWYLQNLGQGPELLIRYENEEAVDDSQLPKDRFSAERLKGVDSTLKIQPAELGDSAVYLCASSLGLAGISSTDTQYFGPGTRLTVL.

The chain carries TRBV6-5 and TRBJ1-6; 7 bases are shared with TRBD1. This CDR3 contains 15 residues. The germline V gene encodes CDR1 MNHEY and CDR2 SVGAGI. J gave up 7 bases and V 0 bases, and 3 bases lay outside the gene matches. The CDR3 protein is CASSYSYRGNSPLHF. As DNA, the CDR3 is TGTGCCAGCAGTTACTCTTACAGGGGAAATTCACCCCTCCACTTT.

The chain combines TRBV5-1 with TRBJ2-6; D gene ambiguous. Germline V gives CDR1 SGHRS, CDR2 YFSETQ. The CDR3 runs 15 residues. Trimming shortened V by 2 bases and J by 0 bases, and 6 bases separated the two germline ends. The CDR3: CASSLYSSGANVLTF. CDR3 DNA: TGCGCCAGCAGCTTATACAGCTCTGGGGCCAACGTCCTGACTTTC.

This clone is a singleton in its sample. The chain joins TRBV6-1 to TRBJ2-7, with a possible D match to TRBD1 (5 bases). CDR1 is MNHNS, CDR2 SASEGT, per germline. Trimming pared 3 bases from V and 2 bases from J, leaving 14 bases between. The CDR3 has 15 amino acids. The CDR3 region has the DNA TGTGCCAGCAGTGACCGGACACTTGGAACCTACGAGCAGTACTTC. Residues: CASSDRTLGTYEQYF.